This T cell receptor beta chain stems from a study of siplizumab effects on memory and regulatory T cells. Profiled with immunoSEQ multiplex PCR; TCRdb holds only in-frame clones, not every one. There are about 120,000 clones in the sample; less than 95% occur only once, and roughly 1.7% lies in the top ten. Material: non-Treg CD4+ T cells sorted from blood. This TCR derives from a human donor in good health.

The CDR3 sequence: CASSPPGYNSPLHF. The CDR3 DNA sequence: TGTGCCAGCAGTCCCCCGGGTTATAATTCACCCCTCCACTTT. The genes are TRBV6-5 and TRBJ1-6; D unresolved. The CDR3 loop spans 14 amino acids. CDR1 is MNHEY, CDR2 SVGAGI, per germline. V was trimmed by 5 bases and J by 4 bases, leaving 9 bases between them.